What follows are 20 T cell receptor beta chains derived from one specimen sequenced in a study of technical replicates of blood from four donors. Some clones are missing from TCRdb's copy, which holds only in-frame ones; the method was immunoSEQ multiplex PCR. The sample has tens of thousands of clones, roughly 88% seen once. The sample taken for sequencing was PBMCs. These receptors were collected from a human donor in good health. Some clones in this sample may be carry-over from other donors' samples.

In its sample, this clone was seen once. CDR3 residues: CASSSTNGQNSPLHF. The CDR3 coding sequence is TGTGCCAGCAGCTCTACAAATGGACAGAATTCACCCCTCCACTTT. The genes are TRBV7-9 and TRBJ1-6, with TRBD1 as a possible D gene (6 bases). This CDR3 region has 15 residues. Trimming shortened V by 4 bases and J by 7 bases, and 14 bases separated the two germline ends. The germline V gene has CDR1 SEHNR and CDR2 FQNEAQ (reference sequence).

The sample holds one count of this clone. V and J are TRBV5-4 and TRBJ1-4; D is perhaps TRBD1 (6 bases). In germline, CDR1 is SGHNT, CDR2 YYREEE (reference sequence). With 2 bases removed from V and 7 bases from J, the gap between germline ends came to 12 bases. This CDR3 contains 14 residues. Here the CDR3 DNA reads TGTGCCAGCAGCTTACAGGGTGGAATTGAAAAACTGTTTTTT. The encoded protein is CASSLQGGIEKLFF.

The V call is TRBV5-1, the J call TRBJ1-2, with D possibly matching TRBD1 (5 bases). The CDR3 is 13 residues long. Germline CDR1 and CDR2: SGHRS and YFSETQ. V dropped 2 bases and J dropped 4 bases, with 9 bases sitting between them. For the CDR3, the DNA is TGCGCCAGCAGCTTTGACAGCCTCTATGGCTACACCTTC. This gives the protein CASSFDSLYGYTF.

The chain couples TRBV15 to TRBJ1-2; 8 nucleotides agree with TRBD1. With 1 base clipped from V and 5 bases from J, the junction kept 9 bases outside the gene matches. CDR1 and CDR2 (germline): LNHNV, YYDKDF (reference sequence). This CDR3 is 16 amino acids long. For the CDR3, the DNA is TGTGCCACCAGCAGAGCGGGACAGGAAAGGGGGTATGGCTACACCTTC. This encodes CATSRAGQERGYGYTF.

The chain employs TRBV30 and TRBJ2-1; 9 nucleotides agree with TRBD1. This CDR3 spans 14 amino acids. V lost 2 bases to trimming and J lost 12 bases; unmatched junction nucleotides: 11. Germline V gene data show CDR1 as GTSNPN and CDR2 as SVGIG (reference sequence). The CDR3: CAWSLGTGYQGQFF. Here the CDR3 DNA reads TGTGCCTGGAGTCTAGGGACAGGGTATCAGGGGCAGTTCTTC.

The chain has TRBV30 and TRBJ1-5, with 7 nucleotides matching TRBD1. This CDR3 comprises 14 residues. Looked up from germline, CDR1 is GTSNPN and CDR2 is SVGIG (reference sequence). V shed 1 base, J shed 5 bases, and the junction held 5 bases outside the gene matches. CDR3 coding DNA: TGTGCCTGGAGTGGAGGGGGCGGTGATCAGCCCCAGCATTTT. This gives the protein CAWSGGGGDQPQHF.

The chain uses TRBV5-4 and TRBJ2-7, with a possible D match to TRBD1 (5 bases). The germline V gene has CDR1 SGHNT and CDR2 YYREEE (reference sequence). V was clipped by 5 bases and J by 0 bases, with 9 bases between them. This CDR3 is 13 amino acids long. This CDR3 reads CASRSDSSYEQYF. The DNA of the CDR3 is TGTGCCAGCAGGTCTGACAGCTCCTACGAGCAGTACTTC.

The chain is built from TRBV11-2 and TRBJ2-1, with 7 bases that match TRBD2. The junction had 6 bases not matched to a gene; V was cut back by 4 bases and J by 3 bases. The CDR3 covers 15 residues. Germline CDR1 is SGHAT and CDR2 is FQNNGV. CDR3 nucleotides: TGTGCCAGCAGCTCACTGGGGGGGATCTACAATGAGCAGTTCTTC. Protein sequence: CASSSLGGIYNEQFF.

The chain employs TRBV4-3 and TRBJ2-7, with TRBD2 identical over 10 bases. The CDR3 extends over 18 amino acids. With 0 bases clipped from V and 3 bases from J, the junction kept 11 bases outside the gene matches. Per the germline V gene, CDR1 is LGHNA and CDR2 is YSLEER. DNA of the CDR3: TGCGCCAGCAGCCAAGATGTATTACTAGCGGGAAGGTACTACGAGCAGTACTTC. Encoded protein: CASSQDVLLAGRYYEQYF.

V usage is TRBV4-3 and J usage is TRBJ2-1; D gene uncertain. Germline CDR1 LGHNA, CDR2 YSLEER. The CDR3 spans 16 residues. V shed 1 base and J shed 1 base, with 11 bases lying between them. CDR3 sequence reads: CASSQGDLISYNEQFF. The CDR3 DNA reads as TGCGCCAGCAGCCAAGGCGATCTGATTTCCTACAATGAGCAGTTCTTC.

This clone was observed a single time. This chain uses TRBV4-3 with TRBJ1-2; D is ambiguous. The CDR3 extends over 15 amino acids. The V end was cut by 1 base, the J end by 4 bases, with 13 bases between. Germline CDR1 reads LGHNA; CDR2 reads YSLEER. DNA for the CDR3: TGCGCCAGCAGCCAAGTTTCCAATTCGGGCTATGGCTACACCTTC. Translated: CASSQVSNSGYGYTF.

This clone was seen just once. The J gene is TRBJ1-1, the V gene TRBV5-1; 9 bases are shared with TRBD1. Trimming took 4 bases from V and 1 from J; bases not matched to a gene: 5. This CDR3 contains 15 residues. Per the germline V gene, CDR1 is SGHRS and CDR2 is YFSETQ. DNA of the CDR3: TGCGCCAGCAGCCCCTCGGGACAGGGGAACACTGAAGCTTTCTTT. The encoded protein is CASSPSGQGNTEAFF.

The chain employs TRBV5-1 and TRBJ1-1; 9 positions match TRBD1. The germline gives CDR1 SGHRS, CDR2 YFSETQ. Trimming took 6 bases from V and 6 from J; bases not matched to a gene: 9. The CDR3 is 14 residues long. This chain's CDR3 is CASKMGDRASEAFF. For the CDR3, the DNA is TGCGCCAGCAAAATGGGGGACAGGGCATCTGAAGCTTTCTTT. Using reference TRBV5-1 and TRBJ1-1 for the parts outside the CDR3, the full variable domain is KAGVTQTPRYLIKTRGQQVTLSCSPISGHRSVSWYQQTPGQGLQFLFEYFSETQRNKGNFPGRFSGRQFSNSRSEMNVSTLELGDSALYLCASKMGDRASEAFFGQGTRLTVV.

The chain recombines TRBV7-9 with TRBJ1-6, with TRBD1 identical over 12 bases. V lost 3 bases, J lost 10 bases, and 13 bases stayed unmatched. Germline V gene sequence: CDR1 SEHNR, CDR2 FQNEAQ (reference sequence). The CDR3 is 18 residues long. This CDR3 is CASSFTRHRDRGLSPLHF. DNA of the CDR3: TGTGCCAGCAGCTTCACTCGGCACCGGGACAGGGGGCTCTCACCCCTCCACTTT.

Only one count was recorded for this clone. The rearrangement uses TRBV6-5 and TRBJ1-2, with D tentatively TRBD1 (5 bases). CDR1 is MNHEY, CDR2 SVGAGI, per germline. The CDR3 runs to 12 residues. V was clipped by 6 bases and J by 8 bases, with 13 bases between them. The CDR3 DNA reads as TGTGCCAGCAGGGGGGGAGGAGAAGGCTACACCTTC. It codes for CASRGGGEGYTF.

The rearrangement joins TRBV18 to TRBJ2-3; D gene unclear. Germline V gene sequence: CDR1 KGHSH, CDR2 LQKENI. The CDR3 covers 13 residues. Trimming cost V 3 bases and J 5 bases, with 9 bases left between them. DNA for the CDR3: TGTGCCAGCTCACCGAACTTCGGAGATACGCAGTATTTT. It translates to CASSPNFGDTQYF. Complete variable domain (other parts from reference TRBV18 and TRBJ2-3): NAGVMQNPRHLVRRRGQEARLRCSPMKGHSHVYWYRQLPEEGLKFMVYLQKENIIDESGMPKERFSAEFPKEGPSILRIQQVVRGDSAAYFCASSPNFGDTQYFGPGTRLTVL.

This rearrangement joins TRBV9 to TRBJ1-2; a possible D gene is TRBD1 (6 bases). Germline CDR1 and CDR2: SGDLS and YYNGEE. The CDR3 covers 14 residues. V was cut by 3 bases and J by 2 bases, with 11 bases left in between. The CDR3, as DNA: TGTGCCAGCAGCGAGACCACAGGGAACTATGGCTACACCTTC. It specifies CASSETTGNYGYTF.

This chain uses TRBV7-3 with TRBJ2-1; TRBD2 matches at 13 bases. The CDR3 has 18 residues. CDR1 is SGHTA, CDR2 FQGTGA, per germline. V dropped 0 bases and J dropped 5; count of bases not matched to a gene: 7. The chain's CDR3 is CASSLTRLAGGPNNEQFF. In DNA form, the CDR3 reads TGTGCCAGCAGCTTAACGAGACTAGCGGGGGGACCAAACAATGAGCAGTTCTTC.

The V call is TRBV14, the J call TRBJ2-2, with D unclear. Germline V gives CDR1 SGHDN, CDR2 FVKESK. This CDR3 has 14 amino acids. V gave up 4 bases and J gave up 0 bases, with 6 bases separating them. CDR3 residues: CASSLLTNTGELFF. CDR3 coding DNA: TGTGCCAGCAGCCTACTAACGAACACCGGGGAGCTGTTTTTT.

The chain's CDR3 is CASSSGTGEAQPQHF. The CDR3, as DNA: TGTGCCAGCAGCTCTGGGACAGGAGAAGCTCAGCCCCAGCATTTT. The chain combines TRBV7-2 with TRBJ1-5; 8 bases align to TRBD1. Germline assignment: CDR1 SGHTA and CDR2 FQGNSA. V shed 4 bases, J shed 6 bases, and the junction held 8 bases outside the gene matches. The CDR3 covers 15 residues.